The TCR beta chain described here comes from a study of cytomegalovirus exposure and HLA in healthy donors. Study overall: The 90 to 150 validation repertoires and the approximately 700 first-cohort repertoires shared a platform, a later analysis reported. Study-level findings and limits: The classifier was said to identify cytomegalovirus status with high specificity and sensitivity. A subsequent analysis found that TCR clusters from the first cohort also tended to co-occur in the approximately 130 validation repertoires, with roughly 95% of cluster scores above 0.

Sequenced by immunoSEQ multiplex PCR; TCRdb stores in-frame clones only, minus some. This sample has approximately 220,000 clones, with roughly 88% found just once. This clone was picked up one time. What it binds is not known. Among the 110 or so subjects of the validation cohort, separate from the approximately 700-subject first cohort, were the donors. Per germline, CDR1 SGHAT and CDR2 FQNNGV. The V gene lost 1 base and the J gene lost 0 bases, with 5 bases spanning the gap. The CDR3 has 14 residues. Sample: PBMCs. The chain combines TRBV11-2 with TRBJ2-3, with D uncertain. The receptor's source is a woman in her thirties in good health and CMV-seropositive. CDR3 amino acids: CASSLAGSTDTQYF. For the CDR3, the DNA is TGTGCCAGCAGCTTAGCCGGAAGCACAGATACGCAGTATTTT.